This is a list of T cell receptor beta chains from one sample in a study of T cells after yellow fever vaccination. TCRdb redid the calling of the 5' RACE reads with MiXCR, one entry per CDR3 protein. The table includes 450,000 to 550,000 distinct CDR3 sequences, around a fifth detected once. Specimen: PBMCs, collected 21 days after the first yellow fever vaccination. Receptors originate from a man between 18 and 29 years old who received the YFV17D yellow fever vaccine. Both conserved end residues are part of each CDR3. Fields, in order: clone size, CDR3 length, J gene, D gene, V gene, CDR3 protein, CDR3 DNA. D genes are given only for firm matches. The size of a clone is reported for some rows only, either as once, few or many, or as a class for expanded clones.

few 14 TRBJ1-5 - TRBV20-1 CSARPGAFNQPQHF TGCAGTGCTAGACCGGGGGCCTTCAATCAGCCCCAGCATTTT
- 12 TRBJ2-1 TRBD1 TRBV29-1 CSVRTGRNEQFF TGCAGCGTTAGGACAGGGAGGAATGAGCAGTTCTTC
- 16 TRBJ1-6 - TRBV7-9 CASSLGSMGYNSPLHF TGTGCCAGCAGCTTAGGCAGCATGGGGTACAATTCACCCCTCCACTTT
- 16 TRBJ2-4 - TRBV18 CASSPPSQVRQNIQYF TGTGCCAGCTCACCACCGTCCCAGGTCCGCCAAAACATTCAGTACTTC
few 14 TRBJ2-2 - TRBV29-1 CSVRNSSNTGELFF TGCAGCGTTCGTAACAGCTCGAACACCGGGGAGCTGTTTTTT
few 14 TRBJ2-6 TRBD2 TRBV4-2 CASGGDSGANVLTF TGTGCCAGCGGGGGGGACTCTGGGGCCAACGTCCTGACTTTC
- 13 TRBJ2-1 - TRBV29-1 CSVGQLRVAEQFF TGCAGCGTTGGCCAACTTAGAGTCGCCGAGCAGTTCTTC
few 17 TRBJ2-3 TRBD2 TRBV6-5 CASRGLAGEAHRDTQYF TGTGCCAGCAGGGGTCTAGCGGGGGAGGCGCACAGAGATACGCAGTATTTT
- 12 TRBJ1-1 - TRBV10-3 CAIRDRNTEAFF TGTGCCATCAGAGACAGGAACACTGAAGCTTTCTTT
few 14 TRBJ2-5 - TRBV28 CASRFSGGRETQYF TGTGCCAGCAGGTTCTCCGGGGGCAGGGAGACCCAGTACTTC
few 14 TRBJ2-3 TRBD1 TRBV7-9 CASSFGQVWDTQYF TGTGCCAGCAGCTTTGGACAGGTCTGGGATACGCAGTATTTT
many 14 TRBJ2-2 - TRBV7-2 CASSLHSGTGELFF TGTGCCAGCAGCTTGCACTCTGGGACCGGGGAGCTGTTTTTT
- 15 TRBJ2-2 - TRBV5-5 CASRPVLANTGELFF TGTGCCAGCCGGCCAGTCCTCGCGAACACCGGGGAGCTGTTTTTT
- 16 TRBJ2-1 TRBD1 TRBV4-3 CASSQDLRGQYNEQFF TGCGCCAGCAGCCAAGATCTCAGGGGGCAATACAATGAGCAGTTCTTC
- 15 TRBJ2-7 - TRBV7-2 CASKPTDRHLGEQYF TGTGCCAGCAAGCCAACCGACAGGCATCTAGGCGAGCAGTACTTC
- 13 TRBJ2-5 - TRBV10-2 CASRDPLGKTQYF TGCGCCAGCAGGGACCCACTAGGGAAGACCCAGTACTTC
- 17 TRBJ2-3 TRBD2 TRBV5-6 CASSYSLAGGPMDTQYF TGTGCCAGCAGCTATAGCCTAGCGGGGGGGCCAATGGATACGCAGTATTTT
- 18 TRBJ1-4 - TRBV11-1 CASSLGPGDSPTNEKLFF TGTGCCAGCAGCTTAGGCCCAGGGGATTCTCCAACTAATGAAAAACTGTTTTTT
- 14 TRBJ2-5 - TRBV3-1 CASSQGGVGETQYF TGTGCCAGCAGCCAAGGCGGGGTTGGCGAGACCCAGTACTTC
- 16 TRBJ2-7 - TRBV6-2/TRBV6-3 CASSTGPGLKSYEQYF TGTGCCAGCAGCACGGGGCCGGGGCTGAAATCCTACGAGCAGTACTTC
- 12 TRBJ2-1 - TRBV6-2/TRBV6-3 CASSYIPIEQFF TGTGCCAGCAGTTACATCCCAATTGAGCAGTTCTTC
many 13 TRBJ2-3 - TRBV7-7 CASAGGLTDTQYF TGTGCCAGCGCCGGGGGACTCACGGATACGCAGTATTTT
- 15 TRBJ1-1 TRBD1 TRBV7-2 CASSKQGGRDTEAFF TGTGCCAGCAGCAAACAGGGGGGGAGGGACACTGAAGCTTTCTTT
- 15 TRBJ2-3 - TRBV20-1 CSARDRRDSTDTQYF TGCAGTGCTAGAGATAGGCGGGATAGCACAGATACGCAGTATTTT
- 13 TRBJ1-2 - TRBV12-3/TRBV12-4 CASRPDSGLSYTF TGTGCCAGCCGACCCGACTCGGGACTTAGCTACACCTTC
- 14 TRBJ1-1 TRBD1 TRBV27 CASSSRGQGSEAFF TGTGCCAGCAGTTCAAGGGGGCAGGGGTCTGAAGCTTTCTTT
few 21 TRBJ2-1 TRBD1 TRBV4-1 CASSQEPSWGQGFSSYNEQFF TGCGCCAGCAGCCAAGAACCGTCTTGGGGACAGGGGTTTAGCTCCTACAATGAGCAGTTCTTC
few 17 TRBJ2-3 TRBD2 TRBV6-5 CASSYSTSGPSTDTQYF TGTGCCAGCAGTTACTCTACTAGCGGGCCTAGCACAGATACGCAGTATTTT
few 13 TRBJ2-7 - TRBV3-1 CASSQGEDYEQYF TGTGCCAGCAGCCAAGGTGAGGACTACGAGCAGTACTTC
few 11 TRBJ2-3 - TRBV20-1 CSAQLKDTQYF TGCAGTGCCCAACTAAAAGATACGCAGTATTTT
few 17 TRBJ2-3 - TRBV4-3 CASSQEWGPFSTDTQYF TGCGCCAGCAGCCAAGAATGGGGGCCGTTTAGCACAGATACGCAGTATTTT
few 16 TRBJ2-3 - TRBV9 CASSVSDGRATDTQYF TGTGCCAGCAGCGTCTCAGACGGACGAGCCACAGATACGCAGTATTTT
- 13 TRBJ2-2 - TRBV5-1 CAGRTGVTGELFF TGCGCCGGCAGGACCGGAGTCACCGGGGAGCTGTTTTTT
- 18 TRBJ1-6 - TRBV12-3/TRBV12-4 CASSLDHGGSLHNSPLHF TGTGCCAGCAGTTTGGATCATGGGGGGTCCCTCCATAATTCACCCCTCCACTTT
few 17 TRBJ2-2 - TRBV4-2 CASSQVHRTPSTGELFF TGTGCCAGCAGCCAAGTGCACAGGACACCAAGCACCGGGGAGCTGTTTTTT
many 17 TRBJ2-1 - TRBV20-1 CSARYGGGYLNYNEQFF TGCAGTGCTAGATATGGGGGTGGTTACCTAAACTATAATGAGCAGTTCTTC
few 15 TRBJ1-5 - TRBV7-2 CASSLAGASNQPQHF TGTGCCAGCAGCTTAGCGGGGGCCAGCAATCAGCCCCAGCATTTT
once 14 TRBJ2-5 - TRBV7-2 CASSLARLVETQYF TGTGCCAGCAGCTTAGCTCGGCTCGTGGAGACCCAGTACTTC
few 16 TRBJ2-1 - TRBV20-1 CSASLLSGLSYNEQFF TGCAGTGCTAGCCTACTAAGCGGACTCTCCTACAATGAGCAGTTCTTC
few 13 TRBJ2-7 - TRBV7-2 CASSLSRGYEQYF TGTGCCAGCAGCTTATCCCGGGGCTACGAGCAGTACTTC
- 15 TRBJ1-2 TRBD1 TRBV12-3/TRBV12-4 CASSLARDRAFGYTF TGTGCCAGCAGTTTAGCTCGGGACAGGGCCTTCGGCTACACCTTC
many 12 TRBJ2-2 - TRBV12-3/TRBV12-4 CASSSPGGELFF TGTGCCAGCAGTTCTCCCGGCGGGGAGCTGTTTTTT
- 15 TRBJ1-2 - TRBV27 CASSLTTPGAYGYTF TGTGCCAGCAGTCTGACGACCCCAGGGGCTTATGGCTACACCTTC
- 15 TRBJ2-5 - TRBV7-2 CASSLNRAGVETQYF TGTGCCAGCAGCTTAAATAGGGCAGGGGTGGAGACCCAGTACTTC
few 14 TRBJ2-5 - TRBV27 CATSGRGAQETQYF TGTGCCACCAGTGGTAGGGGGGCCCAAGAGACCCAGTACTTC
- 16 TRBJ1-6 - TRBV4-1 CASSQDHPGRNSPLHF TGCGCCAGCAGCCAAGATCACCCAGGGAGAAATTCACCCCTCCACTTT
few 14 TRBJ1-6 - TRBV12-3/TRBV12-4 CASSLRGHNSPLHF TGTGCCAGCAGTTTACGGGGCCATAATTCACCCCTCCACTTT